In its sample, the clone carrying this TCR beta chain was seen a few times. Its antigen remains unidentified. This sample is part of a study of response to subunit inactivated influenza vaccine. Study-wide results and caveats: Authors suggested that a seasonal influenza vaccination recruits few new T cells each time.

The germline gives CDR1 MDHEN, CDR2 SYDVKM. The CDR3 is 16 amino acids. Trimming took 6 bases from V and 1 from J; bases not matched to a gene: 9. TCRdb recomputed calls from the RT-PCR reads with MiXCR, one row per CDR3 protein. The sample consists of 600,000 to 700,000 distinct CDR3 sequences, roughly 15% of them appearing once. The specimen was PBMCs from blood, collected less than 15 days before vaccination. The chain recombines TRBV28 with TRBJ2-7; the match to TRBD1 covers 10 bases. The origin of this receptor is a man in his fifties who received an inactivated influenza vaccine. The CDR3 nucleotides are TGTGCCAGCAGCAGCTCGCCGGGACAGGGGTCCTACGAGCAGTACTTC. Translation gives CASSSSPGQGSYEQYF.